This TCR beta chain comes out of a study of blood T cell repertoires in COVID-19. Study information: Sites across the United States, Italy and Spain contributed samples from acute and convalescent COVID-19.

Assay: immunoSEQ multiplex PCR; the TCRdb copy retains only in-frame clones and omits some. The sample includes some 180,000 clones, roughly four fifths of them seen just once. The trim removed 4 bases at V and 4 bases at J, leaving 8 bases unmatched. The CDR3 is made up of 15 amino acids. The germline CDR1 and CDR2 sequences are SGHDT and YYEEEE. The receptor was isolated from a woman older than 75 with acute or convalescent COVID-19. The sequenced sample consisted of peripheral blood. The chain carries TRBV5-6 and TRBJ1-2; 9 bases match TRBD1. The CDR3 loop reads CASSNSGTGPYGYTF. CDR3 nucleotides: TGTGCCAGCAGCAACTCCGGGACAGGGCCCTATGGCTACACCTTC.